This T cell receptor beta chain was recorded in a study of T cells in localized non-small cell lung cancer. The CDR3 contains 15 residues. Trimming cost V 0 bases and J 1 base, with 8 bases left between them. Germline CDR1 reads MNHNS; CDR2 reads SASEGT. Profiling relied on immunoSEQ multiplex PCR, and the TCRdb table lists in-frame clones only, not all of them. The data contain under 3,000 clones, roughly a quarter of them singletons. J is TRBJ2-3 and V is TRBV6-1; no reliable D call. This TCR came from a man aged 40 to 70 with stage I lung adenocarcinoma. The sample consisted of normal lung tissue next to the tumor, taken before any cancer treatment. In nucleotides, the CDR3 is TGTGCCAGCAGTGAAGCTGGAAAGGGCACAGATACGCAGTATTTT. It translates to CASSEAGKGTDTQYF.